The rows below give T cell receptor beta chains drawn from one sample of a study of blood T cell repertoires in COVID-19. Assay: immunoSEQ multiplex PCR; the TCRdb copy retains only in-frame clones and omits some. The sample carries roughly 500,000 clones, 70% to 90% recorded once. Source material: peripheral blood. Receptors originate from a human donor in a cohort sampled during active COVID-19. Both conserved end residues are part of each CDR3. D genes are given only for firm matches. Part of the rows lack a size; the others show once, few, many or a class for expanded clones.

>-|TRBJ2-2|TRBV7-2|-
CASNHRANTGELFF
TGTGCCAGCAACCACAGAGCCAACACCGGGGAGCTGTTTTTT
>-|TRBJ1-3|TRBV30|-
CAWSVLGFSGNTIYF
TGTGCCTGGAGTGTACTAGGCTTTTCTGGAAACACCATATATTTT
>-|TRBJ2-7|TRBV7-2|TRBD2
CASRQGVAGSYEQYF
TGTGCCAGCAGACAAGGAGTAGCGGGCTCCTACGAGCAGTACTTC
>many|TRBJ2-1|TRBV7-9|TRBD2
CASSFIIAGSEQFF
TGTGCCAGCAGCTTTATAATAGCGGGGTCTGAGCAGTTCTTC
>-|TRBJ2-1|TRBV19|TRBD1
CASSPWTGVSYNEQFF
TGTGCCAGTAGTCCCTGGACAGGGGTCTCCTACAATGAGCAGTTCTTC
>-|TRBJ1-2|TRBV28|TRBD1
CASSFATGGAGGYTF
TGTGCCAGCAGTTTCGCGACAGGGGGCGCCGGTGGCTACACCTTC
>-|TRBJ2-3|TRBV30|TRBD2
CAWSWTGTRGDTQYF
TGTGCCTGGAGTTGGACCGGGACTAGAGGAGATACGCAGTATTTT
>-|TRBJ2-1|TRBV4-3|TRBD2
CASSQATLAGVRNEQFF
TGCGCCAGCAGCCAAGCGACCCTAGCGGGAGTACGCAATGAGCAGTTCTTC
>-|TRBJ2-5|TRBV5-1|TRBD2
CASSLPSGTQETQYF
TGCGCCAGCAGCTTGCCCAGCGGGACTCAAGAGACCCAGTACTTC
>-|TRBJ1-1|TRBV19|-
CASSIHTGQRTEAFF
TGTGCCAGTAGTATTCATACAGGGCAGAGGACTGAGGCTTTCTTT
>-|TRBJ1-2|TRBV9|-
CASSVSETAGYTF
TGTGCCAGCAGCGTTTCTGAGACAGCAGGCTACACCTTC
>-|TRBJ1-3|TRBV7-2|-
CASSIRGGSGNTIYF
TGTGCCAGCAGCATCCGAGGGGGCTCTGGAAACACCATATATTTT
>-|TRBJ2-5|TRBV7-2|TRBD1
CASSSGQGKVAETQHF
TGTGCCAGCAGCTCGGGACAGGGAAAAGTGGCGGAGACCCAGCACTTC